This is a list of T cell receptor beta chains from one sample in a study of T cell repertoires in cytomegalovirus infection. TCRdb redid the calling of the reads with MiXCR, one entry per CDR3 protein. The sample includes some 220,000 distinct CDR3 sequences, roughly two fifths of them seen just once. For these TCRs, the target antigens are not known. The source material was CD8+ T cells from cultured PBMCs, sampled from culture after CMV antigen stimulation. These receptors originate from a human donor in good health (CMV status not recorded). Some clones in this sample may be carry-over from other donors' samples. Each CDR3 is given with its conserved first and last residue. The D gene is left open where the match is weak. A row's size may be missing; if present it is once, few, many or a size class.

>TRBJ1-1|TRBV7-9|-|-
TGTGCCAGCAGCTTAGCGGCGGCGAACAGTGGTGAAGCTTTCTTT
CASSLAAANSGEAFF
>TRBJ2-5|TRBV7-3|-|-
TGTGCCAGCAGCTTAAAGGGGAGCACGGGTCAAGAGACCCAGTACTTC
CASSLKGSTGQETQYF
>TRBJ1-2|TRBV6-1|-|-
TGTGCCAGCAGGATGTGGGACCTCTATGGCTACACCTTC
CASRMWDLYGYTF
>TRBJ2-3|TRBV7-3|few|-
TGTGCCAGCAGCTTATTAGGGAAGGGGACAGATACGCAGTATTTT
CASSLLGKGTDTQYF
>TRBJ2-6|TRBV7-8|many|TRBD2
TGTGCCAGCCTACCGGGACTAGCGGGGGACATCTCTGGGGCCAACGTCCTGACTTTC
CASLPGLAGDISGANVLTF
>TRBJ2-4|TRBV5-6|-|TRBD1
TGTGCCAGCAGCACCGTTAACAGGGGGCGCAGGAACATTCAGTACTTC
CASSTVNRGRRNIQYF
>TRBJ2-1|TRBV6-1|few|TRBD1
TGTGCCAGCAGTCGGCGGGACAGGGGAACCGGGCCCCTCGGGGGTGAGCAGTTCTTC
CASSRRDRGTGPLGGEQFF
>TRBJ2-1|TRBV27|-|-
TGTGCCAGCAGTCCTTCAGGGAGAGGTTCCTACAATGAGCAGTTCTTC
CASSPSGRGSYNEQFF
>TRBJ1-2|TRBV10-3|-|-
TGTGCCATCAGTGAGCCGGGTCCTGCCGGCTACACCTTC
CAISEPGPAGYTF
>TRBJ2-1|TRBV11-2|-|-
TGTGCCAGCAGCCCCCTCCCGCGCGGGACAAAGTCCTACAATGAGCAGTTCTTC
CASSPLPRGTKSYNEQFF
>TRBJ2-6|TRBV27|few|-
TGTGCCACCGCGAGGGCCAACGTCCTGACTTTC
CATARANVLTF
>TRBJ1-2|TRBV7-9|-|-
TGTGCCAGCAGCTTCCAGGGAGCTTCTGCGATCTATGGCTACACCTTC
CASSFQGASAIYGYTF
>TRBJ1-5|TRBV12-3/TRBV12-4|-|-
TGTGCCAGCAGTTTGGCACAGGGTTTGGGCCAGCCCCAGCATTTT
CASSLAQGLGQPQHF
>TRBJ1-6|TRBV19|-|TRBD1
TGTGCCAGTAGGGACAGGCAAACGCGCTATAATTCACCCCTCCACTTT
CASRDRQTRYNSPLHF
>TRBJ1-4|TRBV7-9|few|-
TGTGCCAGCAGCTCGCAGCAGGGCCGCAGGAATGAAAAACTGTTTTTT
CASSSQQGRRNEKLFF